Listed here are 9 T cell receptor beta chains from one sample, sequenced in a study of post-analysis software for immune sequencing data. General study results and limits: In patients, about five TRBV segments were more frequent than in controls, with TRBV5-6, TRBV5-1 and TRBV20-1 among them.

cDNA libraries for TCR beta contained unique molecular identifiers. TCRdb processed the PCR reads anew with MiXCR; each CDR3 protein has one entry. The sample includes about 820,000 distinct CDR3 sequences, roughly 58% of them seen just once. No antigens are known for them. Material for sequencing was blood. These receptors were taken from a girl aged 10 to 17 with multiple sclerosis.

The chain employs TRBV20-1 and TRBJ2-5, with 12 positions matching TRBD2. Trimming removed 3 bases from V and 2 bases from J; junction bases left unmatched: 7. This CDR3 has 16 amino acids. Germline values: CDR1 DFQATT, CDR2 SNEGSKA (reference sequence). For the CDR3, the DNA is TGCAGTGCTAGTATTCTAGCGGGAGGGTTACAAGAGACCCAGTACTTC. It is translated as CSASILAGGLQETQYF.

The genes are TRBV10-3 and TRBJ1-2, with D perhaps TRBD1 (6 bases). This CDR3 region has 14 residues. Trimming took 4 bases from V and 4 from J, leaving 13 bases between them. Germline V gives CDR1 ENHRY, CDR2 SYGVKD. The CDR3 reads CAISVTGGGYGYTF. DNA for the CDR3: TGTGCCATCAGTGTCACGGGGGGCGGCTATGGCTACACCTTC.

The gene calls are TRBV20-1 and TRBJ2-5, with 7 positions matching TRBD2. Germline CDR1 and CDR2: DFQATT and SNEGSKA (reference sequence). This CDR3 contains 14 residues. Trimming at V came to 6 bases and at J to 5 bases, leaving 12 bases not matched to a gene. CDR3 in amino acids: CSALGGRVVETQYF. The CDR3 DNA is TGCAGTGCCCTGGGCGGGAGAGTTGTTGAGACCCAGTACTTC.

In this sample, this clonotype turned up once. CDR3 sequence reads: CASSLYGLTGGYNEQFF. The CDR3 DNA reads as TGCGCCAGCAGCCTGTACGGACTTACAGGGGGCTACAATGAGCAGTTCTTC. The V and J genes are TRBV5-1 and TRBJ2-1, with 8 bases aligning to TRBD1. The CDR3 is 17 amino acids. In germline, CDR1 is SGHRS, CDR2 YFSETQ. Trimming took 4 bases from V and 3 from J; bases not matched to a gene: 12. The complete variable domain, with remaining parts taken from reference TRBV5-1 and TRBJ2-1, reads KAGVTQTPRYLIKTRGQQVTLSCSPISGHRSVSWYQQTPGQGLQFLFEYFSETQRNKGNFPGRFSGRQFSNSRSEMNVSTLELGDSALYLCASSLYGLTGGYNEQFFGPGTRLTVL.

The table lists this clonotype with a few counts. The rearrangement uses TRBV5-1 and TRBJ2-7; 10 positions agree with TRBD1. CDR1 SGHRS and CDR2 YFSETQ come from the germline V gene. V lost 2 bases to trimming and J lost 3 bases; unmatched junction nucleotides: 2. This CDR3 is built from 14 residues. CDR3 sequence: CASSFDRGLYEQYF. CDR3 in DNA: TGCGCCAGCAGCTTTGACAGGGGGCTCTACGAGCAGTACTTC.

V and J are TRBV5-1 and TRBJ1-2, with D maybe TRBD1 (6 bases). Trimming pared 7 bases from V and 3 bases from J, leaving 16 bases between. The CDR3 covers 14 residues. Germline lookup yields CDR1 SGHRS and CDR2 YFSETQ. The CDR3 DNA is TGCGCCAGCTGTCCTCTTACAGGGCACTATGGCTACACCTTC. The encoded protein is CASCPLTGHYGYTF.

This clonotype was observed a few times. This chain joins TRBV5-1 and TRBJ2-4; D assignment may be TRBD1 or TRBD2 (5 bases each). The last part of the DNA fits TRBJ2-7 better; the J call may be wrong. The CDR3 consists of 15 residues. Germline-derived CDR1 and CDR2 are SGHRS and YFSETQ. DNA for the CDR3: TGCGCCAGCAGGCCCGGGACGGGGTTGAACTACGAGCAGTACTTC. Its translation: CASRPGTGLNYEQYF.

This clonotype appeared a few times. The chain links TRBV20-1 to TRBJ2-7; 12 bases are a match to TRBD2. Trimming cost V 0 bases and J 2 bases; bases outside gene matches: 2. This CDR3 has 15 amino acids. The germline V gene encodes CDR1 DFQATT and CDR2 SNEGSKA (reference sequence). This CDR3 reads CSARDTSGRTYEQYF. In DNA, the CDR3 is TGCAGTGCTAGAGATACTAGCGGGAGGACCTACGAGCAGTACTTC.

This clonotype was detected only a few times. This rearrangement joins TRBV7-9 to TRBJ1-2; 7 bases align to TRBD1. Germline values: CDR1 SEHNR, CDR2 FQNEAQ (reference sequence). This CDR3 has 15 residues. V gave up 7 bases and J gave up 1 base; unmatched junction bases: 9. This CDR3 reads CASTLGQSINYGYTF. The CDR3 DNA is TGTGCCAGCACCTTGGGACAGAGCATTAACTATGGCTACACCTTC.